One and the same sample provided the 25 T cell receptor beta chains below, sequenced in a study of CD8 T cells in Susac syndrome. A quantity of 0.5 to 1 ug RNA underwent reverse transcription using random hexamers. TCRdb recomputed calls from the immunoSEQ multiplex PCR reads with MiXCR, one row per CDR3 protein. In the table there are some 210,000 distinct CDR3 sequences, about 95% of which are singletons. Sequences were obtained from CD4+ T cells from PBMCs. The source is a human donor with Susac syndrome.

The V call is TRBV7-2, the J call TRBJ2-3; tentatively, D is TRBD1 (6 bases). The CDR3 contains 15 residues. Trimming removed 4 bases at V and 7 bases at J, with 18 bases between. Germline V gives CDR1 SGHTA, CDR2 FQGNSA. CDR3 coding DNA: TGTGCCAGCAGCTCCTATCAGGGGATAATGAATACGCAGTATTTT. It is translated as CASSSYQGIMNTQYF.

CDR3 in amino acids: CASSPGTHLGGRTEAFF. The CDR3 nucleotides are TGTGCCAGCAGCCCGGGAACCCATCTCGGGGGACGGACTGAAGCTTTCTTT. V and J are TRBV6-2 or TRBV6-3 and TRBJ1-1; a weak D match, TRBD1 (5 bases). With 6 bases removed from V and 5 bases from J, the gap between germline ends came to 25 bases. The CDR3 has 17 residues. CDR1 and CDR2 from the germline V gene are MNHEY and SVGEGT.

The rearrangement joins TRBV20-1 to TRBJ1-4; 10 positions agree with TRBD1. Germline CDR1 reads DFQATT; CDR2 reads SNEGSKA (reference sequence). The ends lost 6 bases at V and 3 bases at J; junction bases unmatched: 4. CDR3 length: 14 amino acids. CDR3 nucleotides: TGCAGTGCGAGACAGGGGGCCGCTAATGAAAAACTGTTTTTT. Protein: CSARQGAANEKLFF.

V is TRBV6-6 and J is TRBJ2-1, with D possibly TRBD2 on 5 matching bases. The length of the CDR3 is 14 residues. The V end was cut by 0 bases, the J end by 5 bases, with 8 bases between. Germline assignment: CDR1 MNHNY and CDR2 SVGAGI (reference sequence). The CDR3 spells CASSYSRADNEQFF. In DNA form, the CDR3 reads TGTGCCAGCAGTTACTCGAGGGCAGACAATGAGCAGTTCTTC.

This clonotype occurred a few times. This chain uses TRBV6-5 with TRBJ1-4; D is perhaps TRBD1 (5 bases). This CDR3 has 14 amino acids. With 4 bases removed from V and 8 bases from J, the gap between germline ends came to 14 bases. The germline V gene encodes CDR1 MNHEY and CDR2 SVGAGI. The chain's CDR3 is CASSSGTANEKLFF. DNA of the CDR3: TGTGCCAGCAGTTCCGGGACGGCCAACGAAAAACTGTTTTTT.

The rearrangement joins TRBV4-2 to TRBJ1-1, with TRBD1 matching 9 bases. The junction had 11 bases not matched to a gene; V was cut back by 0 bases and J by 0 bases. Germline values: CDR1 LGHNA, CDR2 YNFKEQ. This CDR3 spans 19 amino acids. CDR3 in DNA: TGTGCCAGCAGCCAAGATCCCGGGGGACAGGGATCGCTGAACACTGAAGCTTTCTTT. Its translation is CASSQDPGGQGSLNTEAFF.

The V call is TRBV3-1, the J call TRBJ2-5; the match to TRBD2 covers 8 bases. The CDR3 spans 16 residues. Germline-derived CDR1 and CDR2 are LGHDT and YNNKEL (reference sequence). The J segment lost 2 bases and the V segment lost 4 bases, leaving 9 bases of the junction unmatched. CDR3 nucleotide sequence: TGTGCCAGCAGCCCTCATAGCGGGGAGGTTCAAGAGACCCAGTACTTC. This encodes CASSPHSGEVQETQYF.

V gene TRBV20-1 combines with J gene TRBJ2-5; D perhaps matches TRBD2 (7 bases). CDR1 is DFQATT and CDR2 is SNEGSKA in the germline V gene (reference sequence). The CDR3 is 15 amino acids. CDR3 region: CSPDSGGDQAETQYF. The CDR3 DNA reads TGCAGCCCGGACTCGGGGGGCGATCAAGCAGAGACCCAGTACTTC.

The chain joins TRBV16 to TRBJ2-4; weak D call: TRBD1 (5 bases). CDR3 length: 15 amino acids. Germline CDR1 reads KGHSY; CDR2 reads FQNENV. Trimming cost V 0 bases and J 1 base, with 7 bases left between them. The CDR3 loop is CASSQSSGAKNIQYF. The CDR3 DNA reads TGTGCCAGCAGCCAATCATCAGGGGCCAAAAACATTCAGTACTTC. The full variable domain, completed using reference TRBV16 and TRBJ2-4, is GEEVAQTPKHLVRGEGQKAKLYCAPIKGHSYVFWYQQVLKNEFKFLISFQNENVFDETGMPKERFSAKCLPNSPCSLEIQATKLEDSAVYFCASSQSSGAKNIQYFGAGTRLSVL.

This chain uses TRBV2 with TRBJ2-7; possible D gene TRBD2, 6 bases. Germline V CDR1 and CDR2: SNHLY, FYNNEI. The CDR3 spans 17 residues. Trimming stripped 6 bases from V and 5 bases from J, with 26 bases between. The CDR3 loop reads CASSGILGDFASHEQYF. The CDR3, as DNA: TGTGCCAGCAGCGGGATCCTGGGGGACTTCGCTTCGCACGAGCAGTACTTC.

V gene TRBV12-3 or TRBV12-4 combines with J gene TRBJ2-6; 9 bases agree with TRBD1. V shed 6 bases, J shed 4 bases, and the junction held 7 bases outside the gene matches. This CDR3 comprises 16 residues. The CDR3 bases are TGTGCCAGCAGGCGGACAGGGGAAGGAGGGGCCAACGTCCTGACTTTC. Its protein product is CASRRTGEGGANVLTF.

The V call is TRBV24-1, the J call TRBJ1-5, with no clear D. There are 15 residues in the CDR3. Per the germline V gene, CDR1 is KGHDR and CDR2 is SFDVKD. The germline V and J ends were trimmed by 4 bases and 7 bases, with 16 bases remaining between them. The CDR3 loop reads CATSDPTGGNQPQHF. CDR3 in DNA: TGTGCCACCAGTGACCCAACGGGCGGGAACCAGCCCCAGCATTTT.

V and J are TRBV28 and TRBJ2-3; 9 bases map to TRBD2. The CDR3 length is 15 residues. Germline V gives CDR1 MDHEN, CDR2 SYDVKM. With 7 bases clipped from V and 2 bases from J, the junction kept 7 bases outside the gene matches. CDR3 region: CASIPGGGATDTQYF. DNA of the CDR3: TGTGCCAGCATCCCCGGCGGGGGGGCCACAGATACGCAGTATTTT.

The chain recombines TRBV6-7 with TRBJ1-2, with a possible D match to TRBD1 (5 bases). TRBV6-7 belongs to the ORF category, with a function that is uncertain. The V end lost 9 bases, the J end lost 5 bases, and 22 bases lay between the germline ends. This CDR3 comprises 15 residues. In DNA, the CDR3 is TGTGCCAGGAGTGACTATCCCGGGCAGGGTTATGGCTACACCTTC. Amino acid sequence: CARSDYPGQGYGYTF.

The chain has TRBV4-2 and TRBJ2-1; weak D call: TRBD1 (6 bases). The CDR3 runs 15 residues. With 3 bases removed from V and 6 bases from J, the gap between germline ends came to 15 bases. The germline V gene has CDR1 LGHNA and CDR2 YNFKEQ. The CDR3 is CASSHTPGDGNEQFF. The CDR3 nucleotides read TGTGCCAGCAGCCACACCCCAGGGGATGGCAATGAGCAGTTCTTC.

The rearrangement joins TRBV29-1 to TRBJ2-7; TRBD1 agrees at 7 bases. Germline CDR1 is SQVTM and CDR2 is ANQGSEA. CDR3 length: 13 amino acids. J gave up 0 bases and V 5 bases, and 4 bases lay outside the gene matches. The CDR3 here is CSVRQGSSYEQYF. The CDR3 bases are TGCAGCGTTAGACAGGGTTCCTCCTACGAGCAGTACTTC.

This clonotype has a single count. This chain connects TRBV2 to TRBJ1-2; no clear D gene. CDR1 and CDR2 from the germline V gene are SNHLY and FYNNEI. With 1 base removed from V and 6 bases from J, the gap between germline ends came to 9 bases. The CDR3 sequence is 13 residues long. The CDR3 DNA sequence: TGTGCCAGCAGTGAAGGGGTGGAGGATGGCTACACCTTC. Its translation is CASSEGVEDGYTF.

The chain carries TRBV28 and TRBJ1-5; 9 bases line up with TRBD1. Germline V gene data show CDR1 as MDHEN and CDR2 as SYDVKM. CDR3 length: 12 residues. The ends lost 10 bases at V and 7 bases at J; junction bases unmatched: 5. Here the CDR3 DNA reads TGTGCCACTCTGACAGGGGGGCAGCCCCAGCATTTT. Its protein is CATLTGGQPQHF.

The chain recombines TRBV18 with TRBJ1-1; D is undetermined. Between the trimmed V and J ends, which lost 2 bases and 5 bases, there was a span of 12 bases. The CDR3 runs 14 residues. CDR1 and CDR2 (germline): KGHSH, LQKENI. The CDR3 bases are TGTGCCAGCTCACCAGGCCCGGGTCAGACTGAAGCTTTCTTT. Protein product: CASSPGPGQTEAFF.

The DNA for the CDR3 is TGTGCCAGCAGCCAGCCCGGACGACAGGGGGACAATGAGCAGTTCTTC. Protein sequence: CASSQPGRQGDNEQFF. The rearrangement uses TRBV3-1 and TRBJ2-1, with TRBD1 identical over 9 bases. Germline lookup yields CDR1 LGHDT and CDR2 YNNKEL (reference sequence). The V segment lost 3 bases and the J segment 5 bases; nucleotides outside the gene matches: 8. The CDR3 is made up of 16 amino acids.

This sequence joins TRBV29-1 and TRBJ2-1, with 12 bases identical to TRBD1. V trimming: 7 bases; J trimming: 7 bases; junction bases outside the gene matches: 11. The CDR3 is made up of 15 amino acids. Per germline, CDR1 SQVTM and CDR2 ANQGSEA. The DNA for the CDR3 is TGCAGCGGGGGAGGTGGGACAGGGGGCTGGAATGAGCAGTTCTTC. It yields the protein CSGGGGTGGWNEQFF.

CDR3 bases: TGTGCCAGCACCAAAGAATCGACGGGCGATTCACCCCTCCACTTT. As protein: CASTKESTGDSPLHF. The chain is built from TRBV7-2 and TRBJ1-6, with D unresolved. The CDR3 runs to 15 residues. CDR1 and CDR2 from the germline V gene are SGHTA and FQGNSA. V was clipped by 7 bases and J by 8 bases, with 18 bases between them.

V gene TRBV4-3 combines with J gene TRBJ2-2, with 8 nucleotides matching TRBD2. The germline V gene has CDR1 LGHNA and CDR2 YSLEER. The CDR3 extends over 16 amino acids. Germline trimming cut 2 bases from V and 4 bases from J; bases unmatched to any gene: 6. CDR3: CASSQRSGVSTGELFF. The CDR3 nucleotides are TGCGCCAGCAGCCAACGTAGCGGGGTCAGCACCGGGGAGCTGTTTTTT.

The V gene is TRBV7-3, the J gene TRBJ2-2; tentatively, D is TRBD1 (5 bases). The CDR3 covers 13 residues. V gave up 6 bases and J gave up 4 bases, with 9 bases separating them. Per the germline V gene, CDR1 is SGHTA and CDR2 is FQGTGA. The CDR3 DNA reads TGTGCCAGCAGGACGACAGCCACCGGGGAGCTGTTTTTT. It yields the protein CASRTTATGELFF.

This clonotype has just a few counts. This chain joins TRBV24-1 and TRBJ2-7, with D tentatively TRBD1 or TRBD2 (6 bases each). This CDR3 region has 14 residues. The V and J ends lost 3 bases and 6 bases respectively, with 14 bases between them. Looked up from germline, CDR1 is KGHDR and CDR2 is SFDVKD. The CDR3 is CATSDGGRLGEQYF. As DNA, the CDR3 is TGTGCCACCAGTGATGGGGGGCGCTTGGGCGAGCAGTACTTC.